One sample yielded the 9 T cell receptor beta chains listed below, sequenced in a study of T cell clonality in common variable immunodeficiency. Sequencing used immunoSEQ multiplex PCR; TCRdb keeps in-frame clones, though not all of them. There are roughly 52,000 clones in the sample, none observed a single time. The sample was peripheral blood mononuclear cells. These receptors were taken from a person between 18 and 75 years old in good health.

This clone occurred many times. From the germline J gene comes the end of the CDR3, since the read stops 3 residues before it. The J gene is TRBJ2-3, the V gene TRBV20-1, with D tentatively TRBD1 or TRBD2 (5 bases each). V was shortened by 5 bases and J by 0 bases, with 15 bases between the two germline ends. Germline CDR1 reads DFQATT; CDR2 reads SNEGSKA (reference sequence). The CDR3 is made up of 15 amino acids. The CDR3 protein is CSAEGSTDSTDTQYF. The covered CDR3 bases are TGCAGTGCTGAGGGGTCAACAGACAGCACAGATACG.

In its sample, this clone was seen many times. This could be a read error, since a much larger clone is one nucleotide away. The read terminates 3 residues before the CDR3 end, so the remaining end is supplied by the germline J gene. The V call is TRBV29-1, the J call TRBJ2-2, with TRBD1 matching over 8 bases. Germline V lookup: CDR1 SQVTM, CDR2 ANQGSEA. CDR3 length: 15 residues. CDR3: CSARTGLSGANVLFF. CDR3 DNA, as far as it was read: TGCAGCGCACGGACAGGGCTCTCTGGGGCCAACGTG.

In regard to this clone: The read falls 3 residues short of the CDR3 end, and the missing part is taken from the germline J gene. The J gene is TRBJ1-6, the V gene TRBV20-1; 7 positions match TRBD1. The junction had 13 bases not matched to a gene; V was cut back by 6 bases and J by 8 bases. The CDR3 sequence is 15 residues long. CDR1 and CDR2 (germline): DFQATT, SNEGSKA (reference sequence). The CDR3 sequence: CSADGQAPCDSPLHF. The sequenced part of the CDR3 DNA is TGCAGTGCGGACGGACAGGCCCCCTGTGATTCACCC.

This clone was counted ten times or more. The read is 3 residues too short to cover the CDR3 end, so that end is filled in from the germline J gene. V usage is TRBV10-3 and J usage is TRBJ2-3; 8 bases align to TRBD1. V was clipped by 0 bases and J by 2 bases; unmatched bases: 4. CDR1 is ENHRY, CDR2 SYGVKD, per germline. The CDR3 has 16 amino acids. The CDR3 here is CAISESRQGITDTQYF. Incomplete CDR3 DNA: TGTGCCATCAGTGAGTCGAGACAGGGGATCACAGATACG.

This clone was counted many times. The CDR3 end is not reached by the read, which stops 3 residues before it; the germline J gene fills it in. The rearrangement uses TRBV7-9 and TRBJ2-3; 9 bases line up with TRBD1. The CDR3 runs to 15 residues. Trimming cost V 4 bases and J 2 bases; bases outside gene matches: 4. Germline V CDR1 and CDR2: SEHNR, FQNEAQ (reference sequence). Incomplete CDR3 DNA: TGTGCCAGCAGCTCCTGGACAGGGGCCACAGATACG. Its translation is CASSSWTGATDT. The entire CDR3 protein reads CASSSWTGATDTQYF.

At least ten counts were recorded for this clone. Here the CDR3 reads CASSPGSHSGNTIYF. The sequenced CDR3 bases are TGTGCCAGCAGCCCCGGGTCTCACTCTGGAAACACC. This chain joins TRBV11-2 and TRBJ1-3; no reliable D call. The read falls 3 residues short of the CDR3 end, and the missing part is taken from the germline J gene. V was pared by 5 bases and J by 0 bases, with 11 bases between. Germline CDR1 and CDR2: SGHAT and FQNNGV. This CDR3 has 15 residues.

In the case of this clone: The sequence runs out 3 residues before the end of the CDR3; the remainder is reconstructed from the germline J gene. The chain has TRBV7-2 and TRBJ1-2; weak D call: TRBD1 (5 bases). Per germline, CDR1 SGHTA and CDR2 FQGNSA. V lost 3 bases to trimming and J lost 6 bases, with 17 bases between them. This CDR3 comprises 15 residues. The sequenced CDR3 bases are TGTGCCAGCAGCTTCACGGTCAGGGCAGGAGATGGC. Amino acid sequence: CASSFTVRAGDG. The whole CDR3 is CASSFTVRAGDGYTF. Variable domain in full (rest from reference TRBV7-2 and TRBJ1-2): GAGVSQSPSNKVTEKGKDVELRCDPISGHTALYWYRQSLGQGLEFLIYFQGNSAPDKSGLPSDRFSAERTGGSVSTLTIQRTQQEDSAVYLCASSFTVRAGDGYTFGSGTRLTVV.

This clone was seen ten or more times. The CDR3 extends 3 residues past the end of the read, so its final part is completed from the germline J gene. The chain is built from TRBV20-1 and TRBJ1-1; D possibly corresponds to TRBD1 (6 bases). This CDR3 has 13 residues. In germline, CDR1 is DFQATT, CDR2 SNEGSKA (reference sequence). Trimming took 3 bases from V and 3 from J, leaving 11 bases between them. The CDR3 sequence: CSASRGGHTEAFF. The CDR3 DNA, read in part, is TGCAGTGCTAGCAGGGGAGGTCACACTGAA.

About this clone: The read finishes 3 residues shy of the CDR3 end, and the germline J gene is used to complete it. V is TRBV5-8 and J is TRBJ1-5, with no clear D. CDR1 and CDR2 from the germline V gene are SGHTS and YDEGEE. There are 13 residues in the CDR3. V was shortened by 2 bases and J by 7 bases, with 10 bases between the two germline ends. The CDR3 loop is CASSFIRPQPQHF. The part of the CDR3 DNA that was read is TGTGCCAGCAGCTTCATCAGGCCCCAGCCC.